Listed below are T cell receptor beta chains from one sample, sequenced in a study of T cell responses to AZD1222 COVID-19 vaccine. The data were produced by immunoSEQ multiplex PCR, yet TCRdb's version contains in-frame clones alone and is incomplete. The table lists 110,000 to 150,000 clones, about 91% of them singletons. This specimen was peripheral blood, taken on day 0 of AZD1222 vaccination. The receptors stem from an adult in good health. Both conserved end residues are part of each CDR3. Clone size is given for some rows only: seen once, a few or many times, or a class if the clone is expanded.

V: TRBV5-5
size: .
CDR3: CASSSPGQGNNYGYTF

V: TRBV27
size: .
CDR3: CASSFGPQGLNEQYF

V: TRBV5-4
size: .
CDR3: CASSLDLRDQHTDTQYF

V: TRBV28
size: .
CDR3: CASSPPGGGGTNEQYF

V: TRBV28
size: .
CDR3: CASSRRLAGVNIQYF

V: TRBV28
size: once
CDR3: CASSRLGAYEQYF

V: TRBV11-2
size: .
CDR3: CASSQGQAWGYNSPLHF

V: TRBV10-3
size: .
CDR3: CAISGGGGTYEQYF

V: TRBV7-8
size: .
CDR3: CASSRVTGGYGYTF

V: TRBV15
size: .
CDR3: CATSRYRDQNTGELFF

V: TRBV18
size: .
CDR3: CASSLGRGVYGYTF

V: TRBV11-3
size: .
CDR3: CASRRTGGGEQYF

V: TRBV5-8
size: .
CDR3: CASSLWAEANTGELFF

V: TRBV23-1
size: .
CDR3: CASSQTSGGPKNTQYF

V: TRBV5-4
size: .
CDR3: CASSYNPSSIGYEQYF

V: TRBV28
size: .
CDR3: CATTDRAGRKLFF